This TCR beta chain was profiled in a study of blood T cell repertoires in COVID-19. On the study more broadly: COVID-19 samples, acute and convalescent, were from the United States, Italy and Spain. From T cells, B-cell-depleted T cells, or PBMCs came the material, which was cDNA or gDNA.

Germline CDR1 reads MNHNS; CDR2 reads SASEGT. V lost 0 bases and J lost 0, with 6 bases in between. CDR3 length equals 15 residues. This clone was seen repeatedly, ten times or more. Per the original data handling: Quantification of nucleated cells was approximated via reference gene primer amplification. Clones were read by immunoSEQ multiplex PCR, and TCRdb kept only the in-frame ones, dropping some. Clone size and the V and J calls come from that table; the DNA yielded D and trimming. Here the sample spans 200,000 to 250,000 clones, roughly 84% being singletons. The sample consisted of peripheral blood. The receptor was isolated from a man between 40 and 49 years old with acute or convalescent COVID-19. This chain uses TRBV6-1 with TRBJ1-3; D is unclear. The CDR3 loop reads CASSEAPDSGNTIYF. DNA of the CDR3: TGTGCCAGCAGTGAAGCGCCAGACTCTGGAAACACCATATATTTT.